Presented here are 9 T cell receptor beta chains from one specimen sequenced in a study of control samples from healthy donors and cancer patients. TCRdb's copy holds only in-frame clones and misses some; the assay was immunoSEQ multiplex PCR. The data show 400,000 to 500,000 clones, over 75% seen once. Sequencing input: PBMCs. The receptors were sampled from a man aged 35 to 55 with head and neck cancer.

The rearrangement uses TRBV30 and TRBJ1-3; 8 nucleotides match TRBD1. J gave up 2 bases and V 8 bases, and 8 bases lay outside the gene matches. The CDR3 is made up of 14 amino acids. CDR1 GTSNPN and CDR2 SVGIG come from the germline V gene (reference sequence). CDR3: CARTRQGTGNTIYF. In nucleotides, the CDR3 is TGTGCCCGGACCCGACAGGGGACTGGAAACACCATATATTTT.

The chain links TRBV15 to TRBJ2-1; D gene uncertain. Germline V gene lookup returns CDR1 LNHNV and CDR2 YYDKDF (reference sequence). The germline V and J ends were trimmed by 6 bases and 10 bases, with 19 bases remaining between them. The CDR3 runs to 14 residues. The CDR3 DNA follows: TGTGCCACCAGTCAGTCCCCCCCAGCTGGAGAGCAGTTCTTC. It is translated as CATSQSPPAGEQFF.

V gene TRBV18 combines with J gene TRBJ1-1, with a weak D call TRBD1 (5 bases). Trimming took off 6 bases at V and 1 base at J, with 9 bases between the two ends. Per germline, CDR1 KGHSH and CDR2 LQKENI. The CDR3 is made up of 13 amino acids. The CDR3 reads CASSLGQNTEAFF. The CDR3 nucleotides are TGTGCCAGCTCTCTGGGGCAGAACACTGAAGCTTTCTTT.

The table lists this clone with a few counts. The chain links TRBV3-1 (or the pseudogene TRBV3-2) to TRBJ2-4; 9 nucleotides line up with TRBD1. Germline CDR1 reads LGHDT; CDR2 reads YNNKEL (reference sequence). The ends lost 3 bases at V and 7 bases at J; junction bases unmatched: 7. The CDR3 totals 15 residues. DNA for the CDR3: TGTGCCAGCAGCCATGGGGGACAGGGCCGGAACATTCAGTACTTC. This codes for CASSHGGQGRNIQYF.

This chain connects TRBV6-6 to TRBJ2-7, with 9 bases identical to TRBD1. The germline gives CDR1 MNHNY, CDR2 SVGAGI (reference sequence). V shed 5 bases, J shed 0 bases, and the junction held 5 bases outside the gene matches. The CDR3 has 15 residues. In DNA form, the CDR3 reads TGTGCCAGCAGTCGCGGACAGGGGAGCTCCTACGAGCAGTACTTC. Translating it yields CASSRGQGSSYEQYF.

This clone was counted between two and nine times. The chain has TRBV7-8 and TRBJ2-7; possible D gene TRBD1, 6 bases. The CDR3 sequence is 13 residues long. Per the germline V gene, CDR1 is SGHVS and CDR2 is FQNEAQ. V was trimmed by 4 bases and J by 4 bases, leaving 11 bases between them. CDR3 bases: TGTGCCAGCAGCTCTAGGACAGATTACGAGCAGTACTTC. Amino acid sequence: CASSSRTDYEQYF.

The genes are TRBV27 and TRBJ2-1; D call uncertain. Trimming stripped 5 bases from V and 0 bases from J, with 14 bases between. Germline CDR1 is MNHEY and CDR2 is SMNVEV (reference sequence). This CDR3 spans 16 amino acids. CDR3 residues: CASSPQGQSSYNEQFF. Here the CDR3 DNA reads TGTGCCAGCAGTCCTCAAGGGCAATCCTCCTACAATGAGCAGTTCTTC.

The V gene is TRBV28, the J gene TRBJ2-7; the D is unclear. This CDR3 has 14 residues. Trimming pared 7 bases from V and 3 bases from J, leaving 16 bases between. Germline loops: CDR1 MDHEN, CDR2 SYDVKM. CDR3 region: CASIPSNSFYEQYF. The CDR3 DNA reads TGTGCCAGCATTCCTTCTAACAGCTTCTACGAGCAGTACTTC.

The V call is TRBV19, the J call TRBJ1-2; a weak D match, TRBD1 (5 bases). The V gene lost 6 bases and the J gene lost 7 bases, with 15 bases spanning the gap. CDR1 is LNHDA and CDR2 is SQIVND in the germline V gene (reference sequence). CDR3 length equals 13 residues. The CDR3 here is CASRNDGGTGYTF. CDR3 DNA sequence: TGTGCCAGTAGAAATGATGGGGGGACTGGCTACACCTTC.